The source of this TCR beta chain is a study of blood T cell repertoires in COVID-19. In the study overall: Some COVID-19 samples were acute and others convalescent; all came from the United States, Italy and Spain. PBMCs, B-cell-depleted T cells, or T cells provided the cDNA or gDNA that made up the material.

The V and J ends lost 8 bases and 0 bases respectively, with 17 bases between them. This CDR3 is 16 amino acids long. The germline V gene has CDR1 SEHNR and CDR2 FQNEAQ (reference sequence). Under the authors' procedure: For nucleated cells, counts were estimated from reference gene primer amplification. The repertoire was sequenced with immunoSEQ multiplex PCR; TCRdb's copy has only in-frame clones and lacks some. The D gene and trimming were derived from the DNA, and the V and J assignments and clone size from that table. The data show 110,000 or so clones, 75% to 90% seen once. This chain uses TRBV7-9 with TRBJ2-1, with a weak D call TRBD1 (6 bases). Material for sequencing was peripheral blood. The receptor comes from a human donor in a cohort sampled during active COVID-19. The CDR3 coding sequence is TGTGCCAGCGAATTGGTATCAGGGGCCTCCTACAATGAGCAGTTCTTC. The encoded protein is CASELVSGASYNEQFF.